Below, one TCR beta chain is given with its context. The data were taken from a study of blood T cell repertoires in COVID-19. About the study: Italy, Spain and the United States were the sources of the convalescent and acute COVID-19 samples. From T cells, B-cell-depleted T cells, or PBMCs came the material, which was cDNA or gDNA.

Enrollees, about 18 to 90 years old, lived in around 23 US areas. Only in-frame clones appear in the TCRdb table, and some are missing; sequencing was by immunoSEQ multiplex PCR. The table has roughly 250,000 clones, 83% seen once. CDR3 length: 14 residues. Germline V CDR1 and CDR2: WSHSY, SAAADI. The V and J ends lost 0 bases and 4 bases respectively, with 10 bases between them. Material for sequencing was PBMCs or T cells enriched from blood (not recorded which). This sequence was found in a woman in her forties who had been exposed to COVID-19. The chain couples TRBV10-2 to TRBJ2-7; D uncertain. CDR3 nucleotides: TGCGCCAGCAGTGAGTCCCTAGATCGGTACGAGCAGTACTTC. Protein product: CASSESLDRYEQYF.